Shown below are 22 T cell receptor beta chains from a single sample sequenced in a study of identical twins. TCRdb reprocessed the 5' RACE reads via MiXCR and lists one record per CDR3 protein. The top ten clones hold 1.5% to 2% of a sample with under 900,000 distinct CDR3 sequences, 12% of them seen once. Separately, the same data were catalogued under a study of yellow fever vaccine responses in identical twins.

The material sequenced was PBMCs. The source is a woman under 30 in good health.

This clonotype was found a few times. The chain combines TRBV19 with TRBJ2-3; TRBD2 might be the D (7 bases). V lost 6 bases and J lost 6, with 16 bases in between. The CDR3 sequence is 14 residues long. The germline V gene has CDR1 LNHDA and CDR2 SQIVND (reference sequence). The CDR3 protein is CASSAAGASDTQYF. In DNA form, the CDR3 reads TGTGCCAGTAGCGCGGCGGGGGCTAGCGATACGCAGTATTTT.

This clonotype was picked up a small number of times. The genes are TRBV7-8 and TRBJ2-7, with D possibly matching TRBD1 (6 bases). The CDR3 runs 15 residues. Germline V gives CDR1 SGHVS, CDR2 FQNEAQ. V was trimmed by 5 bases and J by 3 bases, leaving 17 bases between them. CDR3 region: CASSLLQGWGYEQYV. The CDR3 coding sequence is TGTGCCAGCAGCCTTTTACAGGGATGGGGCTACGAGCAGTACGTC.

The chain couples TRBV4-1 to TRBJ2-1; 7 nucleotides line up with TRBD2. The CDR3 has 18 residues. Per the germline V gene, CDR1 is MGHRA and CDR2 is YSYEKL. V shed 2 bases and J 0 bases; nucleotides not matched to a gene: 10. CDR3 residues: CASSQWLAVGSSYNEQFF. Written as DNA, the CDR3 is TGCGCCAGCAGCCAATGGCTAGCGGTCGGGAGCTCCTACAATGAGCAGTTCTTC.

V usage is TRBV29-1 and J usage is TRBJ2-5; no reliable D call. The CDR3 sequence is 16 residues long. Trimming cost V 4 bases and J 5 bases, with 23 bases left between them. CDR1 and CDR2 from the germline V gene are SQVTM and ANQGSEA. The CDR3 coding sequence is TGCAGCGTTGGCCTTATAGGGTTAACACTGGGGGAGACCCAGTACTTC. Translation: CSVGLIGLTLGETQYF.

This clonotype was recorded a few times. The gene calls are TRBV19 and TRBJ2-5; D is undetermined. The V end was cut by 1 base, the J end by 0 bases, with 6 bases between. The CDR3 is 14 amino acids. Germline V gene sequence: CDR1 LNHDA, CDR2 SQIVND (reference sequence). The CDR3 DNA reads TGTGCCAGTAGTATAGCTGAATACCAAGAGACCCAGTACTTC. Translation gives CASSIAEYQETQYF.

This clonotype was counted between two and nine times. The chain links TRBV11-2 to TRBJ1-1, with D tentatively TRBD1 (6 bases). Germline CDR1 is SGHAT and CDR2 is FQNNGV. There are 15 residues in the CDR3. V was shortened by 2 bases and J by 1 base, with 11 bases between the two germline ends. This chain's CDR3 is CASSLMRGTNTEAFF. CDR3 DNA: TGTGCCAGCAGCTTAATGAGGGGGACGAACACTGAAGCTTTCTTT. The full variable domain, rest sourced from reference TRBV11-2 and TRBJ1-1, is EAGVAQSPRYKIIEKRQSVAFWCNPISGHATLYWYQQILGQGPKLLIQFQNNGVVDDSQLPKDRFSAERLKGVDSTLKIQPAKLEDSAVYLCASSLMRGTNTEAFFGQGTRLTVV.

This clonotype was counted only a few times. The rearrangement joins TRBV20-1 to TRBJ2-5, with D possibly called TRBD1 or TRBD2 (6 bases each). This CDR3 is built from 12 residues. Trimming took off 7 bases at V and 2 bases at J, with 11 bases between the two ends. Germline CDR1 reads DFQATT; CDR2 reads SNEGSKA (reference sequence). The CDR3: CSVTGRQETQYF. The CDR3 bases are TGCAGTGTTACAGGGAGGCAAGAGACCCAGTACTTC.

This clonotype has just a few counts. The chain links TRBV4-2 to TRBJ2-5, with 11 bases that match TRBD2. CDR1 is LGHNA and CDR2 is YNFKEQ in the germline V gene. V was clipped by 0 bases and J by 1 base; unmatched bases: 7. The CDR3 covers 18 residues. The CDR3 loop reads CASSQELTSGGFQETQYF. In nucleotides, the CDR3 is TGTGCCAGCAGCCAAGAGCTCACTAGCGGGGGATTCCAAGAGACCCAGTACTTC.

In this sample, this clonotype turned up a few times. This chain uses TRBV4-1 with TRBJ1-2, with D unresolved. Germline V lookup: CDR1 MGHRA, CDR2 YSYEKL. CDR3 length: 14 residues. V lost 1 base and J lost 4, with 10 bases in between. The CDR3 DNA follows: TGCGCCAGCAGCCAAGGGTTCAGCATCTATGGCTACACCTTC. It yields the protein CASSQGFSIYGYTF.

This sequence joins TRBV20-1 and TRBJ2-2; a possible D gene is TRBD2 (6 bases). Between the trimmed V and J ends, which lost 7 bases and 4 bases, there was a span of 10 bases. Germline CDR1 and CDR2: DFQATT and SNEGSKA (reference sequence). CDR3 length equals 12 residues. The CDR3 sequence: CSGGVGTGELFF. In DNA, the CDR3 is TGCAGTGGGGGGGTGGGCACCGGGGAGCTGTTTTTT.

There are a few counts of this clonotype. The chain combines TRBV18 with TRBJ1-1; tentative D call: TRBD1 (5 bases). Germline V CDR1 and CDR2: KGHSH, LQKENI. The germline V and J ends were trimmed by 8 bases and 4 bases, with 17 bases remaining between them. This CDR3 has 14 amino acids. The DNA for the CDR3 is TGTGCCAGCGCACTGGGGGGATGGGGCACTGAAGCTTTCTTT. Translating gives CASALGGWGTEAFF. The whole variable domain, filled in from reference TRBV18 and TRBJ1-1, reads NAGVMQNPRHLVRRRGQEARLRCSPMKGHSHVYWYRQLPEEGLKFMVYLQKENIIDESGMPKERFSAEFPKEGPSILRIQQVVRGDSAAYFCASALGGWGTEAFFGQGTRLTVV.

The J gene is TRBJ2-1, the V gene TRBV10-3; 7 nucleotides agree with TRBD2. CDR1 and CDR2 from the germline V gene are ENHRY and SYGVKD. Trimming at V came to 8 bases and at J to 4 bases, leaving 8 bases not matched to a gene. The CDR3 spans 14 residues. The CDR3 region is CAIGAGVSYNEQFF. In nucleotides, the CDR3 is TGTGCCATCGGGGCGGGGGTTTCGTACAATGAGCAGTTCTTC.

This clonotype has only one observation. V is TRBV27 and J is TRBJ2-3; 10 positions agree with TRBD2. CDR3 length equals 13 residues. Germline V lookup: CDR1 MNHEY, CDR2 SMNVEV (reference sequence). The J segment lost 6 bases and the V segment lost 7 bases, leaving 4 bases of the junction unmatched. The CDR3 DNA is TGTGCCAGCAAAACAGCGGGGGGGGATACGCAGTATTTT. Its translation is CASKTAGGDTQYF.

This clonotype appeared many times. The chain combines TRBV27 with TRBJ2-1, with TRBD2 matching 8 bases. The CDR3 is 14 amino acids. The trim removed 6 bases at V and 2 bases at J, leaving 3 bases unmatched. The germline CDR1 and CDR2 sequences are MNHEY and SMNVEV (reference sequence). The CDR3 DNA is TGTGCCAGCAGCCGGACTAGCCCCTACAATGAGCAGTTCTTC. The encoded protein is CASSRTSPYNEQFF.

This clonotype appeared a few times. The chain employs TRBV5-1 and TRBJ2-1; 10 nucleotides match TRBD2. The CDR3 covers 16 residues. The germline CDR1 and CDR2 sequences are SGHRS and YFSETQ. Trimming cost V 1 base and J 8 bases; bases outside gene matches: 9. The CDR3 DNA sequence: TGCGCCAGCAGCTTGCGGGTAGCGGGGGGCTTGGATGAGCAGTTCTTC. This encodes CASSLRVAGGLDEQFF.

This clonotype was observed a few times. This chain joins TRBV7-9 and TRBJ2-5; 10 bases match TRBD1. Germline V CDR1 and CDR2: SEHNR, FQNEAQ (reference sequence). The ends lost 5 bases at V and 5 bases at J; junction bases unmatched: 8. This CDR3 spans 15 amino acids. CDR3 sequence (DNA): TGTGCCAGCAGCCCTGGACAGGGGGAAATTGAGACCCAGTACTTC. This translates into CASSPGQGEIETQYF.

Many counts were recorded for this clonotype. The genes are TRBV9 and TRBJ1-5, with no clear D. Trimming left V 4 bases short and J 5 bases short, with 16 bases between. Germline CDR1 reads SGDLS; CDR2 reads YYNGEE. The CDR3 extends over 15 amino acids. CDR3 DNA sequence: TGTGCCAGCAGCCCATCGGATGGGGTGTATCAGCCCCAGCATTTT. This encodes CASSPSDGVYQPQHF.

This clonotype was detected ten times or more. V is TRBV20-1 and J is TRBJ2-1; D tentatively reads TRBD1 or TRBD2 (7 bases each). Trimming shortened V by 5 bases and J by 7 bases, and 18 bases separated the two germline ends. The CDR3 runs to 14 residues. In germline, CDR1 is DFQATT, CDR2 SNEGSKA (reference sequence). CDR3 amino acids: CSALNRQGGNEQFF. The CDR3 DNA sequence: TGCAGTGCTCTAAACCGACAGGGAGGGAATGAGCAGTTCTTC.

This clonotype was observed once. For the CDR3, the DNA is TGTGCCAGCAGCTCTACATGGTACAATGAGCAGTTCTTC. Its translation: CASSSTWYNEQFF. This chain links TRBV7-6 with TRBJ2-1; unclear D gene. The CDR3 loop spans 13 amino acids. The germline gives CDR1 SGHVS, CDR2 FNYEAQ. V was pared by 4 bases and J by 4 bases, with 8 bases between. Using reference TRBV7-6 and TRBJ2-1 for the parts outside the CDR3, the full variable domain is GAGVSQSPRYKVTKRGQDVALRCDPISGHVSLYWYRQALGQGPEFLTYFNYEAQQDKSGLPNDRFSAERPEGSISTLTIQRTEQRDSAMYRCASSSTWYNEQFFGPGTRLTVL.

This clonotype was counted many times. This chain uses TRBV24-1 with TRBJ2-7; unclear D gene. V lost 4 bases and J 2 bases, leaving 8 bases between the germline ends. CDR3 size: 13 residues. Germline V gives CDR1 KGHDR, CDR2 SFDVKD. CDR3 region: CATSDQFAYEQYF. The CDR3 nucleotides read TGTGCCACCAGTGACCAGTTCGCCTACGAGCAGTACTTC.

This clonotype was observed many times. The V call is TRBV7-2, the J call TRBJ2-4; 9 bases map to TRBD2. This CDR3 contains 16 residues. V lost 5 bases to trimming and J lost 1 base; unmatched junction nucleotides: 6. CDR1 SGHTA and CDR2 FQGNSA come from the germline V gene. CDR3 in amino acids: CASSPSGTSAKNIQYF. The CDR3 DNA reads TGTGCCAGCAGCCCTTCCGGGACTAGCGCCAAAAACATTCAGTACTTC.

This clonotype was seen at least ten times. The V and J genes are TRBV7-8 and TRBJ2-7; no firm D call. This CDR3 spans 13 amino acids. Deletions cut 0 bases from V and 2 bases from J, with 5 bases between. Per the germline V gene, CDR1 is SGHVS and CDR2 is FQNEAQ. The CDR3 DNA reads TGTGCCAGCAGCTTAGCACAACCCTACGAGCAGTACTTC. As protein: CASSLAQPYEQYF.